The next 15 T cell receptor beta chains were all read from a single sample in a study of T cells in women clearing cervical HPV infection (dated by TCRdb to 2017 to 2018). Library creation used the immunoSEQ multiplex PCR assay. Imported from immuneACCESS, the table was reduced by TCRdb to in-frame sequences with V and J called. These copies leave out some clones; in studies compared against another copy, an unresolved V gene accounts for under half, and the cause of the remainder is not known. This sample's table lists more than 30,000 clones. The ten largest account for around 16% of the sample. The sequenced sample was blood buffy coat. The receptors originated from a woman between 18 and 70 years old with a cervical HPV16 infection that either progressed to CIN3+ or cleared (not recorded which).

Notes on this clone: Read data end 3 residues before the CDR3 end; the end is taken from the germline J gene. The genes are TRBV12-3 or TRBV12-4 and TRBJ1-1; D not resolved. Trimming took off 2 bases at V and 6 bases at J, with 10 bases between the two ends. There are 13 residues in the CDR3. The CDR3: CASSLSWSAEAFF. The sequenced CDR3 bases are TGTGCCAGCAGTTTAAGTTGGAGCGCTGAA.

Points on this clone: The read terminates 3 residues before the CDR3 end, so the remaining end is supplied by the germline J gene. The J gene is TRBJ2-6, the V gene TRBV7-9; D unresolved. The CDR3 covers 13 residues. Looked up from germline, CDR1 is SEHNR and CDR2 is FQNEAQ (reference sequence). V was cut by 8 bases and J by 2 bases, with 7 bases left in between. This CDR3 is CASATAGANVLTF. The DNA read from the CDR3 is TGTGCCAGCGCCACGGCTGGGGCCAACGTC.

As regards this clone: One end of the junction varies from germline; a read error may be responsible. Sequencing ends 3 residues short of the CDR3 end; the germline J gene provides the rest. V and J are TRBV7-2 and TRBJ2-1; no clear D gene. The CDR3 has 12 amino acids. Germline CDR1 SGHTA, CDR2 FQGNSA. The chain's CDR3 is CASSLSSNEQFF. The CDR3 DNA, read in part, is TGTGCCAGCAGCTTGTCCTCCAATGAG.

On this clone: The read terminates 3 residues before the CDR3 end, so the remaining end is supplied by the germline J gene. The chain joins TRBV2 to TRBJ2-1, with TRBD2 matching over 14 bases. CDR1 is SNHLY, CDR2 FYNNEI, per germline. V shed 6 bases and J 8 bases; nucleotides not matched to a gene: 3. This CDR3 comprises 14 residues. Partial CDR3 DNA: TGTGCCAGCAGGGGACTAGCGGGAGATCATGAG. The encoded protein is CASRGLAGDHE. From start to end, the CDR3 is CASRGLAGDHEQFF.

About this clone itself: The read comes to an end 3 residues before the CDR3 does, leaving the germline J gene to fill in the end. The gene calls are TRBV10-2 and TRBJ2-3; 10 bases fit TRBD2. The germline V gene encodes CDR1 WSHSY and CDR2 SAAADI. This CDR3 spans 13 amino acids. V shed 6 bases and J 8 bases; nucleotides not matched to a gene: 5. This chain's CDR3 is CASRSGRAPTQYF. The covered CDR3 bases are TGCGCCAGCAGGAGCGGGAGGGCTCCTACG.

Of note for this clone: The CDR3 is cut off 3 residues early in the read; its end comes from the germline J gene. The rearrangement links TRBV5-1 to TRBJ1-2; D perhaps matches TRBD1 (5 bases). The CDR3 is made up of 16 amino acids. Per germline, CDR1 SGHRS and CDR2 YFSETQ. Partial CDR3 DNA: TGCGCCAGCAGCCCGGGACTAGCGGGGGAAAAAGAGACC. Translation: CASSPGLAGEKET. The CDR3 in its entirety is CASSPGLAGEKETYTF.

Worth noting for this clone: The sequence runs out 3 residues before the end of the CDR3; the remainder is reconstructed from the germline J gene. This chain connects TRBV5-4 to TRBJ1-1; TRBD1 aligns across 9 bases. CDR1 SGHNT and CDR2 YYREEE come from the germline V gene (reference sequence). V dropped 4 bases and J dropped 3; count of bases not matched to a gene: 7. CDR3 length equals 15 residues. The CDR3 loop is CASSQSWTGDTEAFF. CDR3 DNA (partial): TGTGCCAGCAGCCAATCTTGGACAGGGGACACTGAA. The whole variable domain, remainder taken from reference TRBV5-4 and TRBJ1-1, is ETGVTQSPTHLIKTRGQQVTLRCSSQSGHNTVSWYQQALGQGPQFIFQYYREEENGRGNFPPRFSGLQFPNYSSELNVNALELDDSALYLCASSQSWTGDTEAFFGQGTRLTVV.

Details on this clone: The read terminates 3 residues ahead of where the CDR3 ends, so the germline J gene completes it. The chain uses TRBV30 and TRBJ1-4; 10 bases are a match to TRBD1. This CDR3 spans 13 amino acids. With 8 bases clipped from V and 7 bases from J, the junction kept 7 bases outside the gene matches. CDR1 and CDR2 (germline): GTSNPN, SVGIG (reference sequence). CDR3 sequence: CATTGQGVEKLFF. The sequenced part of the CDR3 DNA is TGTGCCACAACCGGACAGGGGGTTGAAAAA.

Note on this clone: The observed sequence ends 3 residues before the CDR3 terminus, with the missing tail filled in from the germline J gene. The chain has TRBV20-1 and TRBJ2-2, with TRBD2 matching over 8 bases. The germline CDR1 and CDR2 sequences are DFQATT and SNEGSKA (reference sequence). This CDR3 is built from 15 residues. The V gene end was trimmed by 4 bases and the J gene end by 8 bases; junction bases not matched to a gene: 12. CDR3 residues: CSAKGGGSHEGELFF. The DNA read from the CDR3 is TGCAGTGCTAAGGGCGGGGGGTCCCACGAAGGGGAG.

In regard to this clone: The CDR3 is cut off 3 residues early in the read; its end comes from the germline J gene. The rearrangement uses TRBV7-9 and TRBJ1-1; weak D call: TRBD1 (5 bases). This CDR3 region has 15 residues. Germline CDR1 SEHNR, CDR2 FQNEAQ (reference sequence). The sequenced part of the CDR3 DNA is TGTGCCAGCAGCCCCTTACTAGCGGGGGAAGAGACA. Translated, it gives CASSPLLAGEET. In full, the CDR3 reads CASSPLLAGEETAFF. Complete variable domain (other parts from reference TRBV7-9 and TRBJ1-1): DTGVSQNPRHKITKRGQNVTFRCDPISEHNRLYWYRQTLGQGPEFLTYFQNEAQLEKSRLLSDRFSAERPKGSFSTLEIQRTEQGDSAMYLCASSPLLAGEETAFFGQGTRLTVV.

Note on this clone: The CDR3 goes on 3 residues after the read ends, and that part is filled in from the germline J gene. This rearrangement joins TRBV19 to TRBJ2-2, with D tentatively TRBD2 (6 bases). Germline values: CDR1 LNHDA, CDR2 SQIVND (reference sequence). The CDR3 extends over 16 amino acids. Partial CDR3 DNA: TGTGCCAGTAGTATAGGCGCGGCAAGGCGGGATGAAAAG. It translates to CASSIGAARRDEK. The entire CDR3 sequence reads CASSIGAARRDEKLFF.

As to this clone: Read sequence stops 3 residues before the CDR3 end, and the germline J gene provides the missing end. The J gene is TRBJ2-2, the V gene TRBV7-6; D is uncertain. Germline V gives CDR1 SGHVS, CDR2 FNYEAQ. This CDR3 region has 16 residues. Trimming shortened V by 1 base and J by 6 bases, and 15 bases separated the two germline ends. CDR3 amino acids: CASSLVPGGLSGELFF. The CDR3 bases that were read are TGTGCCAGCAGCTTAGTGCCGGGTGGGTTATCCGGGGAG.

The part of the CDR3 DNA that was read is TGTGCCAGCAAGGGATGGGGGGGCAATGAC. Protein sequence: CASKGWGGND. The full CDR3 sequence reads CASKGWGGNDYTF. The V and J genes are TRBV7-9 and TRBJ1-2, with D maybe TRBD1 (6 bases). Read sequence stops 3 residues before the CDR3 end, and the germline J gene provides the missing end. In germline, CDR1 is SEHNR, CDR2 FQNEAQ (reference sequence). The CDR3 loop spans 13 amino acids.

The CDR3 region is CSARDSRDSSPLHF. CDR3 DNA (partial): TGCAGTGCTAGAGATTCCAGGGATTCGTCACCC. The chain employs TRBV20-1 and TRBJ1-6; possible D gene TRBD1, 5 bases. The missing CDR3 end, 3 residues past where the read stops, is filled in from the germline J gene. The CDR3 covers 14 residues. V was trimmed by 0 bases and J by 10 bases, leaving 13 bases between them. Per germline, CDR1 DFQATT and CDR2 SNEGSKA (reference sequence).

With regard to this clone: Read coverage stops 3 residues before the CDR3 terminus; the germline J gene supplies the remainder. V is TRBV12-3 or TRBV12-4 and J is TRBJ1-6, with D possibly being TRBD1 (6 bases). This CDR3 is built from 15 residues. Trimming stripped 6 bases from V and 10 bases from J, with 19 bases between. CDR3 loop: CASRTEDSRRSPLHF. CDR3 bases read: TGTGCCAGCAGGACTGAGGACAGTCGAAGATCACCC.